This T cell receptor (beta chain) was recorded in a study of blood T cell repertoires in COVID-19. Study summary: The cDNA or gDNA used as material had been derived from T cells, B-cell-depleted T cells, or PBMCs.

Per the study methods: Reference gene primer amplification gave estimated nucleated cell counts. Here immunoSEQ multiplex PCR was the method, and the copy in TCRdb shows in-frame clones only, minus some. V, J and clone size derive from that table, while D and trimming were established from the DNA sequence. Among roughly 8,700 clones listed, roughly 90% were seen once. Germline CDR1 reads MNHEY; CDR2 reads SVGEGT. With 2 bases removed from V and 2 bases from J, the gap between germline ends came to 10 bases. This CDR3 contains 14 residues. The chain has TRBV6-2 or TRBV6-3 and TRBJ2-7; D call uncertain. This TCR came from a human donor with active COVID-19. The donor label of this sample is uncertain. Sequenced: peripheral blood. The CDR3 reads CASSYGQPPYEQYF. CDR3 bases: TGTGCCAGCAGTTACGGGCAGCCTCCCTACGAGCAGTACTTC.